This T cell receptor (beta chain) is from a study of T cells in Graves' hyperthyroidism and ophthalmopathy. Whole-study context: The initial diagnosis was the point when peripheral blood was collected, ahead of any treatment. Study-wide findings and caveats: Ophthalmopathy was predicted by the model a median of approximately six months ahead of onset. Ophthalmopathy was distinguished from stable hyperthyroidism by 13 V-J signatures.

The table lists this clonotype with many counts. Its cognate antigen is unknown. The CDR3 totals 14 residues. V lost 0 bases and J lost 8, with 11 bases in between. The germline gives CDR1 SGHKS, CDR2 YYEKEE (reference sequence). Regions amplified from RNA transcripts were the TCR beta CDR3 regions. The HTBI primer set drove a first-round RT-PCR of the TCR CDR3. TCRdb called the multiplex PCR reads again in MiXCR, with one record for every CDR3 protein. Of about 360,000 distinct CDR3 sequences listed, 13% are singletons. The patients, who ranged from 18 to 65 in age, presented with newly diagnosed hyperthyroidism lasting under 2 months.

The sample was blood. The chain is built from TRBV5-5 and TRBJ1-4; D is undetermined. This receptor was taken from a man aged 30 to 45 with Graves' hyperthyroidism that later progressed to Graves' ophthalmopathy. CDR3 in amino acids: CASSLAVIEEKLFF. CDR3 DNA sequence: TGTGCCAGCAGCTTGGCTGTAATCGAGGAAAAACTGTTTTTT.